The clone carrying this TCR beta chain has only a few counts. Its antigen is undetermined. In making diagnoses, clinical symptoms, serum thyroxine and TRAb, thyroid ultrasound and orbital computed tomography were all used. CDR1 is DFQATT, CDR2 SNEGSKA, per germline (reference sequence). CDR3 length equals 18 residues. The V end lost 3 bases, the J end lost 7 bases, and 28 bases lay between the germline ends. The data are from a study of T cells in Graves' hyperthyroidism and ophthalmopathy. Study-wide background: Peripheral blood collection took place at initial diagnosis, before any treatment. Overall study findings and caveats: The model's output predicted ophthalmopathy at a median of roughly 6 months prior to onset. The majority of expanded thyroid clonotypes above 0.001 also appeared in blood.

TCR beta CDR3 sequences were amplified from RNA transcripts. Using the HTBI primer set, a first-round RT-PCR was run on the TCR CDR3. Each CDR3 protein gets one entry after TCRdb re-called the multiplex PCR reads with MiXCR. The sample lists a few hundred thousand distinct CDR3 sequences, more than 15% seen once, with roughly 3% in the top ten. This TCR was sampled from a woman between 40 and 50 years old with Graves' ophthalmopathy. Specimen: blood. The chain is built from TRBV20-1 and TRBJ2-1, with D perhaps TRBD1 (8 bases). Here the CDR3 DNA reads TGCAGTGCTAGTGGTCCCTCAGGGGGCTTCGGGCGGGAGAATGAGCAGTTCTTC. Its protein product is CSASGPSGGFGRENEQFF.